This T cell receptor beta chain was retrieved from a study of memory CD4+ T cells and cytomegalovirus serostatus. CDR3 size: 16 residues. Germline CDR1 is SNHLY and CDR2 is FYNNEI. After removal of 6 bases from V and 2 bases from J, the junction contained 11 bases not matched to a gene. Single viable CD3+CD4+CD8-CD45RO+ cells were sorted as the memory CD4+ T cells. Total CD4+ T cells were enriched by CD4 positive selection. TCRdb's copy holds only in-frame clones and misses some; the assay was immunoSEQ multiplex PCR. This sample carries over 65,000 clones, 75% to 85% of them seen once, and the ten largest clones take around 2.6%.

The specimen was memory CD4+ T cells from blood. This clonotype originated in an adult in good health and CMV-seropositive. The chain recombines TRBV2 with TRBJ1-1; the match to TRBD1 covers 8 bases. The DNA of the CDR3 is TGTGCCAGCAGACCAGGGCAGACAGGGGACAACACTGAAGCTTTCTTT. The encoded protein is CASRPGQTGDNTEAFF.